Listed below are T cell receptor beta chains from one sample, sequenced in a study of blood T cell repertoires in COVID-19. Sequencing used immunoSEQ multiplex PCR; TCRdb keeps in-frame clones, though not all of them. The sample yields over 350,000 clones, roughly 91% seen once. Sequencing used peripheral blood. These receptors all stem from a woman in her 30s with acute or convalescent COVID-19. CDR3s leave out the opening cysteine and the closing phenylalanine or tryptophan.

J: TRBJ2-7; V: TRBV5-1; CDR3: ASSLGQGAAYEQY
J: TRBJ1-3; V: TRBV23-1; CDR3: ASSQSFLGNTIY
J: TRBJ2-1; V: TRBV21-1; CDR3: ASSFNIGTGSNEQF
J: TRBJ2-3; V: TRBV6-2/TRBV6-3; CDR3: ASSYSERGSTDTQY
J: TRBJ2-5; V: TRBV5-1; CDR3: AIQIPLAGGEETQY
J: TRBJ1-2; V: TRBV11-2; CDR3: ASSLDETGKHGYT
J: TRBJ1-4; V: TRBV6-1; CDR3: ASSLQGSANEKLF
J: TRBJ2-2; V: TRBV6-2/TRBV6-3; CDR3: ASSATRNSGELF
J: TRBJ2-7; V: TRBV6-5; CDR3: ASRGDRGSYEQY
J: TRBJ1-2; V: TRBV9; CDR3: ASSVGAGDRGFNYGYT
J: TRBJ2-6; V: TRBV28; CDR3: ASRRSPSSGANVLT
J: TRBJ1-2; V: TRBV6-5; CDR3: ASRDRLLTSGYT
J: TRBJ1-1; V: TRBV7-8; CDR3: ASSPRTNTEAF
J: TRBJ2-1; V: TRBV28; CDR3: ASSSGGAEGQGQF
J: TRBJ1-1; V: TRBV12-3/TRBV12-4; CDR3: ASSQRTGGEAF
J: TRBJ2-3; V: TRBV25-1; CDR3: ASAKAGWSTDTQY
J: TRBJ1-3; V: TRBV19; CDR3: ASNNLPGQGAPGNTIY
J: TRBJ2-5; V: TRBV5-5; CDR3: ASSPTTSVQETQY
J: TRBJ2-3; V: TRBV7-6; CDR3: ASSLARVEGGTDTQY
J: TRBJ2-7; V: TRBV12-3/TRBV12-4; CDR3: ASSLPGLDVLY
J: TRBJ2-1; V: TRBV18; CDR3: ASSTQRGKQF
J: TRBJ2-1; V: TRBV12-2; CDR3: ASRLYVGSGPYNEQF
J: TRBJ1-2; V: TRBV9; CDR3: ASSLSSRGYT
J: TRBJ2-1; V: TRBV7-9; CDR3: ASSLESTTRTNEQF
J: TRBJ2-7; V: TRBV7-9; CDR3: ASSPTTGSHEQY
J: TRBJ2-1; V: TRBV12-5; CDR3: ASGLNGGALDEQF
J: TRBJ2-5; V: TRBV11-2; CDR3: ASSLRGAQPDGTQY
J: TRBJ1-5; V: TRBV28; CDR3: ASSTGTTENKPQH
J: TRBJ2-2; V: TRBV2; CDR3: ASSKDREYTGELF
J: TRBJ2-7; V: TRBV5-1; CDR3: ASSAGQAYEQY
J: TRBJ1-4; V: TRBV28; CDR3: ASSPWGQMNEKLF
J: TRBJ2-7; V: TRBV5-1; CDR3: ASSSTGGTGYEQY